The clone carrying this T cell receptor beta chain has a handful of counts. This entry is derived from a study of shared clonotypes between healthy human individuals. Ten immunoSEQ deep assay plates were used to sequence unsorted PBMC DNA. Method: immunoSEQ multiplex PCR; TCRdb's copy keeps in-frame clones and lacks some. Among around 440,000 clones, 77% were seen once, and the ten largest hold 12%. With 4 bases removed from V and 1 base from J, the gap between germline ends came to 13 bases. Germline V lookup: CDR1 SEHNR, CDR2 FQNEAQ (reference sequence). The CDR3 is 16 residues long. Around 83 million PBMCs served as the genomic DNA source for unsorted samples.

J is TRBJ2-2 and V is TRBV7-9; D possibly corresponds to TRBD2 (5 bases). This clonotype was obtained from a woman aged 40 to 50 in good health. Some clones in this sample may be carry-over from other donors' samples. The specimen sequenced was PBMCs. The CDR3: CASSSPKAVNTGELFF. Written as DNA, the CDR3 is TGTGCCAGCAGCTCCCCAAAAGCGGTGAACACCGGGGAGCTGTTTTTT.